Included here is one T cell receptor beta chain sequence, with context. The data belong to a study of blood T cell repertoires in COVID-19. V was trimmed by 0 bases and J by 1 base, leaving 5 bases between them. The CDR3 spans 14 residues. Per germline, CDR1 SGHRS and CDR2 YFSETQ. Under the authors' procedure: Amplification of reference gene primers was used by the study to estimate nucleated cell counts. Profiled with immunoSEQ multiplex PCR; TCRdb holds only in-frame clones, not every one. The V and J calls and the clone size are those of that table, but D and trimming were determined from the DNA. The table includes around 46,000 clones, around 80% detected once.

The chain combines TRBV5-1 with TRBJ1-5; maybe TRBD1 (5 bases). The sample was peripheral blood. This clonotype was obtained from a man between 65 and 85 years old with acute or convalescent COVID-19. The CDR3 region is CASSLEGSNQPQHF. The CDR3 DNA sequence: TGCGCCAGCAGCTTGGAGGGGAGCAATCAGCCCCAGCATTTT.